These T cell receptor beta chains were read from a single sample in a study of blood T cells in healthy people across ages. One entry per CDR3 protein results from TCRdb running MiXCR on the 5' RACE reads. The repertoire holds 1,300,000 or so distinct CDR3 sequences, with roughly 59% as singletons. The sample was blood. The receptors come from a man younger than 35 in good health. Each CDR3 is given with its conserved first and last residue. The D gene is left open where the match is weak. The listing skips clone size in some rows; elsewhere it reads once, few, many or a size class.

d_call	v_call	clone_size	j_call	cdr3_aa	cdr3_nt
TRBD2	TRBV7-2	.	TRBJ2-5	CASSLSLAGALYQETQYF	TGTGCCAGCAGCTTATCGCTAGCGGGGGCCCTGTACCAAGAGACCCAGTACTTC
TRBD1	TRBV29-1	few	TRBJ2-1	CSGDRVNEQFF	TGCAGCGGAGACAGGGTCAATGAGCAGTTCTTC
.	TRBV29-1	many	TRBJ2-1	CSVARGSSYNEQFF	TGCAGCGTTGCGAGAGGGAGCTCCTACAATGAGCAGTTCTTC
.	TRBV4-3	few	TRBJ1-6	CASSQGGTSSYNSPLHF	TGCGCCAGCAGCCAAGGTGGCACTAGCTCCTATAATTCACCCCTCCACTTT
.	TRBV6-2/TRBV6-3	.	TRBJ2-4	CASSFRGLAKSIQYF	TGTGCCAGCAGTTTCCGGGGGTTAGCCAAAAGCATTCAGTACTTC
.	TRBV10-3	.	TRBJ2-4	CAISEDSLAKNIQYF	TGTGCCATCAGTGAGGACTCGCTAGCCAAAAACATTCAGTACTTC
.	TRBV5-1	.	TRBJ2-3	CASSQEVFEDTQYF	TGCGCCAGCAGCCAAGAGGTCTTCGAGGATACGCAGTATTTT
.	TRBV6-5	once	TRBJ2-7	CASSPREGSHEQYF	TGTGCCAGCAGTCCCCGCGAGGGATCCCACGAGCAGTACTTC
.	TRBV12-5	.	TRBJ1-1	CASGLVPNTEAFF	TGTGCTAGTGGTTTGGTACCGAATACTGAAGCTTTCTTT
.	TRBV4-1	.	TRBJ1-1	CASSQRAGNTEAFF	TGCGCCAGCAGCCAGAGGGCCGGGAACACTGAAGCTTTCTTT
TRBD1	TRBV13	few	TRBJ2-3	CASSPLTGPPTSTDTQYF	TGTGCCAGCAGCCCACTGACAGGGCCACCTACTAGCACAGATACGCAGTATTTT
TRBD1	TRBV20-1	.	TRBJ1-1	CSALSTGGRTEAFF	TGCAGTGCTCTCTCGACAGGGGGCAGGACTGAAGCTTTCTTT
TRBD2	TRBV4-1	.	TRBJ2-1	CASSQGSAGGSSYNEQFF	TGCGCCAGCAGCCAAGGCTCCGCGGGAGGGTCGTCCTACAATGAGCAGTTCTTC
.	TRBV2	.	TRBJ2-7	CATRLEPTYEQYF	TGTGCCACCAGACTCGAACCTACCTACGAGCAGTACTTC
.	TRBV2	.	TRBJ2-7	CASSHTGANIQGADEQYF	TGTGCCAGCAGTCACACGGGGGCAAATATTCAGGGTGCGGACGAGCAGTACTTC
.	TRBV27	.	TRBJ2-2	CASTKQNTGELFF	TGTGCCAGCACCAAACAGAACACCGGGGAGCTGTTTTTT
TRBD1	TRBV5-7	.	TRBJ1-2	CASSLGTGRHGYTF	TGTGCCAGCAGCCTCGGGACAGGGAGACATGGCTACACCTTC
.	TRBV29-1	.	TRBJ2-7	CSVGGDDEQYF	TGCAGCGTTGGAGGGGACGACGAGCAGTACTTC
.	TRBV29-1	few	TRBJ2-5	CSAGSRAEETQYF	TGCAGCGCTGGGTCCAGGGCCGAAGAGACCCAGTACTTC
.	TRBV18	.	TRBJ2-7	CASSPPWATYEQYF	TGTGCCAGCTCACCACCCTGGGCTACCTACGAGCAGTACTTC
.	TRBV4-2	few	TRBJ1-6	CASSPNGPHNSPLHF	TGTGCCAGCAGCCCAAATGGACCTCATAATTCACCCCTCCACTTT
TRBD1	TRBV29-1	.	TRBJ2-3	CSVEGDRLGTDMQYF	TGCAGCGTTGAAGGCGACAGGTTGGGGACAGATATGCAGTATTTT
.	TRBV4-3	.	TRBJ2-7	CASSQDWGSSYEQYF	TGCGCCAGCAGCCAAGATTGGGGAAGCTCCTACGAGCAGTACTTC
.	TRBV10-3	.	TRBJ2-7	CAISETTRGEQYF	TGTGCCATCAGTGAGACGACAAGAGGCGAGCAGTACTTC
.	TRBV18	many	TRBJ1-1	CASSPGSNTEAFF	TGTGCCAGCTCACCGGGGTCGAACACTGAAGCTTTCTTT
TRBD1	TRBV2	few	TRBJ1-2	CASRPGQDSSYGYTF	TGTGCCAGCCGACCGGGACAGGACTCTTCCTATGGCTACACCTTC
.	TRBV2	few	TRBJ2-7	CASSVQYEQYF	TGTGCCAGCAGTGTACAGTACGAGCAGTACTTC
.	TRBV25-1	.	TRBJ1-1	CASSEGDSRDTEAFF	TGTGCCAGCAGTGAGGGGGACTCAAGGGACACTGAAGCTTTCTTT
.	TRBV4-3	.	TRBJ2-3	CASSQTRFSTDTQYF	TGCGCCAGCAGCCAGACCCGGTTCAGCACAGATACGCAGTATTTT
TRBD1	TRBV29-1	.	TRBJ1-2	CSVGTGDLNYGYTF	TGCAGCGTTGGGACAGGGGATTTAAACTATGGCTACACCTTC
.	TRBV13	once	TRBJ2-3	CASSLRALRSTNTQYF	TGTGCCAGCAGCCTCCGGGCTTTAAGGAGCACAAATACGCAGTATTTT
TRBD2	TRBV20-1	.	TRBJ2-1	CSALLGTTPYNEQFF	TGCAGTGCTTTGTTGGGGACTACCCCCTACAATGAGCAGTTCTTC
.	TRBV20-1	.	TRBJ2-1	CSAVRSYNEQFF	TGCAGTGCGGTCCGCTCCTACAATGAGCAGTTCTTC
.	TRBV29-1	few	TRBJ2-7	CSVDVAGDEQYF	TGCAGCGTTGATGTGGCAGGCGATGAGCAGTACTTC
TRBD1	TRBV4-2	.	TRBJ1-2	CASSPTDRGLGYTF	TGTGCCAGCAGCCCGACCGACAGGGGGTTAGGCTACACCTTC
.	TRBV9	.	TRBJ2-5	CASSVFYSGETQYF	TGTGCCAGCAGCGTATTTTACAGTGGCGAGACCCAGTACTTC
.	TRBV10-3	.	TRBJ2-3	CAISLQDTSTDTQYF	TGTGCCATCAGCTTACAGGACACTAGCACAGATACGCAGTATTTT
.	TRBV7-9	.	TRBJ2-1	CASDRLSVGNEQFF	TGTGCCAGCGACCGACTATCAGTGGGCAATGAGCAGTTCTTC
.	TRBV29-1	.	TRBJ1-3	CSVVVRGSTGNTIYF	TGCAGCGTTGTGGTCAGGGGTTCAACTGGAAACACCATATATTTT
.	TRBV11-2	few	TRBJ2-3	CASSQTPGADTQYF	TGTGCCAGCAGCCAAACCCCCGGCGCAGATACGCAGTATTTT
TRBD2	TRBV12-3/TRBV12-4	.	TRBJ2-3	CASSLVAGAQYF	TGTGCCAGCAGTTTAGTCGCGGGGGCGCAGTATTTT
.	TRBV6-5	.	TRBJ2-3	CASSYSQSTDTQYF	TGTGCCAGCAGTTACTCTCAGAGCACAGATACGCAGTATTTT
TRBD1	TRBV19	.	TRBJ2-1	CASSRTTTGAYNEQFF	TGTGCCAGTAGTAGAACGACGACAGGGGCCTACAATGAGCAGTTCTTC
.	TRBV4-1	few	TRBJ2-7	CASSQVWTEGSYEQYF	TGCGCCAGCAGCCAAGTTTGGACAGAAGGGTCCTACGAGCAGTACTTC
.	TRBV20-1	.	TRBJ2-5	CSARDNKPGMETQYF	TGCAGTGCTAGAGATAATAAACCAGGGATGGAGACCCAGTACTTC
TRBD2	TRBV4-2	.	TRBJ2-3	CASSQESSGSVDTQYF	TGTGCCAGCAGCCAAGAATCTAGCGGGAGTGTAGATACGCAGTATTTT